This TCR beta chain derives from a study of T cells in localized non-small cell lung cancer. A word on this clone: Its antigen remains unidentified.

General study results and limits: Within adjacent lung there appeared a median approximately 60 of the top 100 tumor clones.

Profiled with immunoSEQ multiplex PCR; TCRdb holds only in-frame clones, not every one. The sample holds about 23,000 clones, around 89% seen once. The CDR3 has 13 residues. Germline V gives CDR1 MNHEY, CDR2 SVGAGI. Trimming pared 0 bases from V and 7 bases from J, leaving 9 bases between. This chain links TRBV6-5 with TRBJ1-1, with D tentatively TRBD1 (5 bases). Sequencing used peripheral blood mononuclear cells, obtained before any cancer treatment. This receptor was obtained from a woman aged 35 to 69 with stage III lung adenocarcinoma. The CDR3 DNA sequence: TGTGCCAGCAGTTACTCTCGGGGCTTTGAAGCTTTCTTT. It specifies CASSYSRGFEAFF.